This entry lists 4 T cell receptor beta chains sequenced from one sample in a study of T cells in localized non-small cell lung cancer. Profiled with immunoSEQ multiplex PCR; TCRdb holds only in-frame clones, not every one. Among approximately 26,000 clones, 75% to 90% were seen once, and the ten largest hold around 4.1%. Material: peripheral blood, obtained before any cancer treatment. These receptor sequences come from a woman aged 35 to 75 with stage I lung adenocarcinoma.

V and J are TRBV4-3 and TRBJ1-3; weak D call: TRBD1 (5 bases). Germline V gene sequence: CDR1 LGHNA, CDR2 YSLEER. Trimming took 3 bases from V and 1 from J, leaving 19 bases between them. CDR3 length: 18 residues. The CDR3 nucleotides read TGCGCCAGCAGCCAGGAGAGGAGGGCCCGGGGGTCTGGAAACACCATATATTTT. It yields the protein CASSQERRARGSGNTIYF.

The chain couples TRBV5-6 to TRBJ2-7, with 8 bases fitting TRBD1. Per germline, CDR1 SGHDT and CDR2 YYEEEE. The V segment lost 3 bases and the J segment 1 base; nucleotides outside the gene matches: 6. This CDR3 region has 15 residues. This CDR3 is CASSSRDRSSYEQYF. The CDR3, as DNA: TGTGCCAGCAGCTCCCGGGACAGGTCATCCTACGAGCAGTACTTC.

The chain uses TRBV9 and TRBJ2-2; 7 bases line up with TRBD2. This CDR3 has 16 amino acids. Germline-derived CDR1 and CDR2 are SGDLS and YYNGEE. V shed 0 bases, J shed 6 bases, and the junction held 8 bases outside the gene matches. The CDR3 sequence: CASSVADGGIAGELFF. Here the CDR3 DNA reads TGTGCCAGCAGCGTAGCAGACGGGGGGATCGCCGGGGAGCTGTTTTTT.

This chain's CDR3 is CASSWTLNTEAFF. CDR3 sequence (DNA): TGCGCCAGCAGCTGGACACTGAACACTGAAGCTTTCTTT. The rearrangement uses TRBV5-1 and TRBJ1-1, with TRBD1 as a possible D gene (5 bases). The length of the CDR3 is 13 residues. The germline CDR1 and CDR2 sequences are SGHRS and YFSETQ. The V gene lost 3 bases and the J gene lost 0 bases, with 6 bases spanning the gap. The full variable domain, in which reference TRBV5-1 and TRBJ1-1 provide the parts outside the CDR3, is KAGVTQTPRYLIKTRGQQVTLSCSPISGHRSVSWYQQTPGQGLQFLFEYFSETQRNKGNFPGRFSGRQFSNSRSEMNVSTLELGDSALYLCASSWTLNTEAFFGQGTRLTVV.